The present T cell receptor (beta chain) was sequenced within a study of T cells after yellow fever vaccination. Study findings and constraints: The booster saw the reappearance of most primary-vaccination clones (around 95% CD4, less than 90% CD8). Only a small proportion of the clonotypes turned up in both the CD4 and the CD8 compartments, likely arising from convergent recombination.

Per germline, CDR1 MNHEY and CDR2 SMNVEV (reference sequence). V shed 5 bases, J shed 2 bases, and the junction held 9 bases outside the gene matches. This CDR3 has 15 amino acids. UMIs were added to TCR cDNA along with a universal primer site when it was made by 5'RACE template switching. A single record per CDR3 protein comes from TCRdb applying MiXCR to the 5' RACE reads. The sample carries 600,000 to 750,000 distinct CDR3 sequences, about 12% recorded once. Only a few counts were recorded for this clonotype. As yet, its antigen is unknown. V gene TRBV27 combines with J gene TRBJ2-7; 7 positions match TRBD1. The sample consisted of PBMCs, taken on the day of the yellow fever booster vaccination. The receptor comes from a man aged 25-45 years who received the YFV17D yellow fever vaccine. The CDR3 coding sequence is TGTGCCAGCAGTCCACGGGACAGCGCAGCCTACGAGCAGTACTTC. This encodes CASSPRDSAAYEQYF.